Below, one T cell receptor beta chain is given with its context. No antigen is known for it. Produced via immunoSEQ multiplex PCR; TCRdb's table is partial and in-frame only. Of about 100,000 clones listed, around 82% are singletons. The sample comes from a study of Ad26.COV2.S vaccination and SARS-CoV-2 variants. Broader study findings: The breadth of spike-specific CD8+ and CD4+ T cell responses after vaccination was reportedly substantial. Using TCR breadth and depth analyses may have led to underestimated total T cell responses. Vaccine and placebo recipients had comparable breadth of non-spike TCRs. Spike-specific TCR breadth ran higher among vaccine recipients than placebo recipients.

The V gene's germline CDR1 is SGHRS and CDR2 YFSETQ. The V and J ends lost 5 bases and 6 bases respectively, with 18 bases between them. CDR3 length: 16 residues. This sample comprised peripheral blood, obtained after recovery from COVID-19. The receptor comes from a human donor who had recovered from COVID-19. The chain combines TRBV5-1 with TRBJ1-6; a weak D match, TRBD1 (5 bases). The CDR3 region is CASRTYTGTLNSPLHF. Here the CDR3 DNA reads TGCGCCAGCAGAACATATACCGGGACCCTTAATTCACCCCTCCACTTT.